This T cell receptor beta chain was sequenced for a study of blood T cells in healthy people across ages. Study overall: For every two T cells, template switching captured about one barcoded beta molecule.

The CDR3 length is 16 residues. Germline V CDR1 and CDR2: MNHNS, SASEGT. J was trimmed by 11 bases and V by 3 bases; bases with no gene match: 17. For the second PCR, which ran for roughly 6 to 11 cycles, a sample-barcoded 5' primer and a J-beta primer mix were used. TCRdb itself ran the 5' RACE reads through MiXCR, one entry per CDR3 protein. The table records roughly 640,000 distinct CDR3 sequences, about 30% of them present only once. This clonotype was counted ten times or more. What it binds is not known. The study's findings and limits: The long-lived group displayed more naive CD4+ cells, plus higher diversity, than the aged donors did. Observed TCR beta diversity per million T cells went down as age went up. This fall followed a roughly linear course with age. Estimates of diversity drawn from one million T cells were considered underestimates.

Sequencing used blood. The chain is built from TRBV6-1 and TRBJ2-3; 7 bases agree with TRBD1. This clonotype was obtained from a woman aged 80 or over in good health. The CDR3 is CASSEPGQSHKEGQYF. The CDR3 bases are TGTGCCAGCAGTGAGCCGGGACAGTCTCACAAAGAGGGGCAGTATTTT.